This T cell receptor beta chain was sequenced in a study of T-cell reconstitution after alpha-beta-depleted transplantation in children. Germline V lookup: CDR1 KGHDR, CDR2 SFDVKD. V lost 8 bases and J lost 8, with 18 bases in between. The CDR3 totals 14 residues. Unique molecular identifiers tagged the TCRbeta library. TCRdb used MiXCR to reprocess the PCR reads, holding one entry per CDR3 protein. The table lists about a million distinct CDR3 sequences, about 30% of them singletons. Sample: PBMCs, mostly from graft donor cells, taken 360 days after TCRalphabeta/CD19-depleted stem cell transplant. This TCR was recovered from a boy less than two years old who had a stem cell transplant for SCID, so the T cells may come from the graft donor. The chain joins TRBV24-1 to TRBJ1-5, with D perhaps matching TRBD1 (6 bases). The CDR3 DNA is TGTGCCACCATTCCCGGCGGGGGCTGGGAGCCCCAGCATTTT. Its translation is CATIPGGGWEPQHF.